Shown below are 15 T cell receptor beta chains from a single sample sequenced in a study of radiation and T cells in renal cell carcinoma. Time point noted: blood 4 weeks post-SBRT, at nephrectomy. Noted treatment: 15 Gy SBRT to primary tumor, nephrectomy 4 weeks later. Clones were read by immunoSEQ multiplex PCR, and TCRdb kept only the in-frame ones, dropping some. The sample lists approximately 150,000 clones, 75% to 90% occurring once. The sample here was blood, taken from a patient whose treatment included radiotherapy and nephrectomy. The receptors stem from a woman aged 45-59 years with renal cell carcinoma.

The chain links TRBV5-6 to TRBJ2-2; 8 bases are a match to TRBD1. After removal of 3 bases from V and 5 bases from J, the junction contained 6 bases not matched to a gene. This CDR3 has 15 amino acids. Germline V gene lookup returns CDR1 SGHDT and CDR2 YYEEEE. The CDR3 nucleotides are TGTGCCAGCAGCTACCGGGACAGGAAAACCGGGGAGCTGTTTTTT. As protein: CASSYRDRKTGELFF.

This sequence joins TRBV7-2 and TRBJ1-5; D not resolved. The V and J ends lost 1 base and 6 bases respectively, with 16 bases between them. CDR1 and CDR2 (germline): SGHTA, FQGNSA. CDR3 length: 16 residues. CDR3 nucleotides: TGTGCCAGCAGCTTAGGTCTGGGCCGGGGAAGTCAGCCCCAGCATTTT. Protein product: CASSLGLGRGSQPQHF.

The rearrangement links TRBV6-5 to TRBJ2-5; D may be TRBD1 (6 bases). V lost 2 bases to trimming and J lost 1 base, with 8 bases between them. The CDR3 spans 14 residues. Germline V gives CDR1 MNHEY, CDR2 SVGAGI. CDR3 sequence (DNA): TGTGCCAGCAGTTACCCGGACAGCCAAGAGACCCAGTACTTC. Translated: CASSYPDSQETQYF.

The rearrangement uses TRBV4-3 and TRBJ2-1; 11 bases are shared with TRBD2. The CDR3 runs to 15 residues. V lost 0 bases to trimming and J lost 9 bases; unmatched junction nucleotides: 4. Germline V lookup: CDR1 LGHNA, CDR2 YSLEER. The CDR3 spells CASSQELAGAGEQFF. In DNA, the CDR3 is TGCGCCAGCAGCCAAGAACTAGCGGGAGCTGGTGAGCAGTTCTTC.

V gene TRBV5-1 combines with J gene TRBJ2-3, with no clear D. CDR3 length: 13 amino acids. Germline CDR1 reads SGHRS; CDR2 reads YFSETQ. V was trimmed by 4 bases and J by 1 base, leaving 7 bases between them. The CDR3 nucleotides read TGCGCCAGCAGCACGGGTGGCACAGATACGCAGTATTTT. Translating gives CASSTGGTDTQYF.

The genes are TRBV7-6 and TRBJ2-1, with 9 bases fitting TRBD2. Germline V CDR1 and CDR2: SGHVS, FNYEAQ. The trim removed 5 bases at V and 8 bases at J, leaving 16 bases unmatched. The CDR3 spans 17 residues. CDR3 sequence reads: CASSASPGRGGHDEQFF. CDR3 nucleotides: TGTGCCAGCAGCGCATCCCCGGGGCGGGGGGGCCACGATGAGCAGTTCTTC.

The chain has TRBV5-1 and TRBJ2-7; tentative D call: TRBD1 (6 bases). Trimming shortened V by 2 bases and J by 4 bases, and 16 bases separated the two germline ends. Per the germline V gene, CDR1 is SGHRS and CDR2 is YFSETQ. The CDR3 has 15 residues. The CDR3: CASSFSLEQGYEQYF. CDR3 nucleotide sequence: TGCGCCAGCAGCTTTTCGTTAGAACAGGGATACGAGCAGTACTTC.

The CDR3 loop is CASSVLTDTQYF. The CDR3 DNA follows: TGTGCCAGCAGCGTCCTAACAGATACGCAGTATTTT. V is TRBV7-8 and J is TRBJ2-3, with D unresolved. The germline CDR1 and CDR2 sequences are SGHVS and FQNEAQ. The CDR3 consists of 12 residues. The V gene lost 5 bases and the J gene lost 3 bases, with 6 bases spanning the gap.

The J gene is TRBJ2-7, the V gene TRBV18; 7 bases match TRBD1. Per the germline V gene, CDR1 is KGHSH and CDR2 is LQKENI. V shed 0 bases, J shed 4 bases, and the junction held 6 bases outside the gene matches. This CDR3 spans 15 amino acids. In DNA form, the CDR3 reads TGTGCCAGCTCACCACCGAACAGGGGCGTTTACGAGCAGTACTTC. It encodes CASSPPNRGVYEQYF.

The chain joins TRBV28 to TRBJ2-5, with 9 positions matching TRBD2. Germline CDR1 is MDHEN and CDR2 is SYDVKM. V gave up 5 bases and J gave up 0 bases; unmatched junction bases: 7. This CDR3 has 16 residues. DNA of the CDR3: TGTGCCAGCAGTCCATATAGCGGGGGTTACCAAGAGACCCAGTACTTC. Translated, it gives CASSPYSGGYQETQYF.

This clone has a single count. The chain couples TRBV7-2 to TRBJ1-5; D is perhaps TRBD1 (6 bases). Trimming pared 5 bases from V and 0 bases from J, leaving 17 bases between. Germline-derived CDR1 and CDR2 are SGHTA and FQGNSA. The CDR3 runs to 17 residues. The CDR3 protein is CASSPRGVQASNQPQHF. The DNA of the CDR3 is TGTGCCAGCAGCCCTAGGGGGGTTCAGGCTAGCAATCAGCCCCAGCATTTT. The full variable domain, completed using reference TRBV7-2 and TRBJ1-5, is GAGVSQSPSNKVTEKGKDVELRCDPISGHTALYWYRQSLGQGLEFLIYFQGNSAPDKSGLPSDRFSAERTGGSVSTLTIQRTQQEDSAVYLCASSPRGVQASNQPQHFGDGTRLSIL.

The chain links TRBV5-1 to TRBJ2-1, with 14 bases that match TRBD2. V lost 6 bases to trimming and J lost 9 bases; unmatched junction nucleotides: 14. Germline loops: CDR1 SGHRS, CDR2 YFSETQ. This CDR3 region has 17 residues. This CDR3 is CASTPPGLAGVTVEQFF. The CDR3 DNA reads TGCGCCAGCACCCCCCCGGGACTAGCGGGAGTAACGGTTGAGCAGTTCTTC.

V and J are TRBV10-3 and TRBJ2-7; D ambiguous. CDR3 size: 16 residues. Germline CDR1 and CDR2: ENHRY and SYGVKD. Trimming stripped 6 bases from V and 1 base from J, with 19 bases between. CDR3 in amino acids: CAISQAVRASSYEQYF. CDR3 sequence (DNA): TGTGCCATCAGCCAGGCGGTTCGGGCCTCGTCCTACGAGCAGTACTTC.

The CDR3 is CASDNREGNTGELFF. CDR3 DNA sequence: TGTGCCAGCGATAACAGGGAAGGGAACACCGGGGAGCTGTTTTTT. The rearrangement joins TRBV28 to TRBJ2-2, with D perhaps TRBD1 (6 bases). The CDR3 has 15 amino acids. CDR1 is MDHEN, CDR2 SYDVKM, per germline. V was cut by 8 bases and J by 1 base, with 14 bases left in between. The variable domain in full, completed from reference TRBV28 and TRBJ2-2, reads DVKVTQSSRYLVKRTGEKVFLECVQDMDHENMFWYRQDPGLGLRLIYFSYDVKMKEKGDIPEGYSVSREKKERFSLILESASTNQTSMYLCASDNREGNTGELFFGEGSRLTVL.

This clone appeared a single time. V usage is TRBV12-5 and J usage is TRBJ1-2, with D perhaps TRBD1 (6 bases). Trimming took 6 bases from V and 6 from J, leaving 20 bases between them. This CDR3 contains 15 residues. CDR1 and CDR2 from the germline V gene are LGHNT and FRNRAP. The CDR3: CASGLRDTQRDGYTF. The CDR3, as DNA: TGTGCTAGTGGGTTGCGGGACACCCAAAGGGATGGCTACACCTTC. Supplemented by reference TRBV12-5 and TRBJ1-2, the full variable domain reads DARVTQTPRHKVTEMGQEVTMRCQPILGHNTVFWYRQTMMQGLELLAYFRNRAPLDDSGMPKDRFSAEMPDATLATLKIQPSEPRDSAVYFCASGLRDTQRDGYTFGSGTRLTVV.